This T cell receptor beta chain was obtained from a study of shared clonotypes between healthy human individuals. Using immunoSEQ multiplex PCR, the repertoire was profiled, and TCRdb retains in-frame clones only, with some absent. The data contain millions of clones, 85% to 95% of them singletons. Germline V gene lookup returns CDR1 SGDLS and CDR2 YYNGEE. Trimming left V 0 bases short and J 3 bases short, with 12 bases between. The CDR3 is made up of 15 amino acids. The sequenced sample consisted of naive CD4+ T cells from PBMCs. Subset of the sample: CD45RA+ positively selected. This TCR derives from a man between 18 and 35 years old in good health. Some clones in this sample may be carry-over from other donors' samples. V is TRBV9 and J is TRBJ2-5; tentative D call: TRBD1 (6 bases). The CDR3 region is CASSVALSGEETQYF. The CDR3 DNA reads as TGTGCCAGCAGCGTAGCTCTTTCAGGGGAAGAGACCCAGTACTTC.